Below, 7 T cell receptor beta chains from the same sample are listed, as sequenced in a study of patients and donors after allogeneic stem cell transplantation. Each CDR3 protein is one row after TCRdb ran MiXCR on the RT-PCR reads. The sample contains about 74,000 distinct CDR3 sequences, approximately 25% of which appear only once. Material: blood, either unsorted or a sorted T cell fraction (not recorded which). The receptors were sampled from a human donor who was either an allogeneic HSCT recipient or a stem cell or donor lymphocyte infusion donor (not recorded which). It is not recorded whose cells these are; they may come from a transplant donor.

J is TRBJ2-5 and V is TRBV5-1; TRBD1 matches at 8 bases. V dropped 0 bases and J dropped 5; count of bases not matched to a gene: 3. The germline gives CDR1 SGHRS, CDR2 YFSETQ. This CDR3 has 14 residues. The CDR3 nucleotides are TGCGCCAGCAGCTTGGGGACAGGGATGGAGACCCAGTACTTC. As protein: CASSLGTGMETQYF.

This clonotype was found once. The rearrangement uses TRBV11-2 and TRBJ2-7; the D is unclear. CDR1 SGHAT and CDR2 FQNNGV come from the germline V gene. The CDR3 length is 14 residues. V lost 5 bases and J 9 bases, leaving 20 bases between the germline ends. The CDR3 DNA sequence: TGTGCCAGCAGCCCGCGGTACAGCCGGTTTGGGCAGTACTTC. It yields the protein CASSPRYSRFGQYF.

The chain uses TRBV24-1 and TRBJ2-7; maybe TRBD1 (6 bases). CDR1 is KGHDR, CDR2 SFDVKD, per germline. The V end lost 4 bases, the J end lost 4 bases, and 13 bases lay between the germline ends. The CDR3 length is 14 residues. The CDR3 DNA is TGTGCCACCAGTGAGGGTCCAGGGGTGTACGAGCAGTACTTC. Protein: CATSEGPGVYEQYF.

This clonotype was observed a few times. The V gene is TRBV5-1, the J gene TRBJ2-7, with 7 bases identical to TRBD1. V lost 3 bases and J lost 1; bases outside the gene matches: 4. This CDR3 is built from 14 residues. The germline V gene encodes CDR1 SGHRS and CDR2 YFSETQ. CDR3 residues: CASSWGTESYEQYF. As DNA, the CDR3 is TGCGCCAGCAGCTGGGGGACAGAATCCTACGAGCAGTACTTC.

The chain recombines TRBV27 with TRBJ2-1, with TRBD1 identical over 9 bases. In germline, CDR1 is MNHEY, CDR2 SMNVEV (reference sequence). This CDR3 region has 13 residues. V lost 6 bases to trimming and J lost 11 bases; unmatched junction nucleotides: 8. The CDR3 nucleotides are TGTGCCAGCAGGAGCACAGGGGGCCGTAAGCAGTTCTTC. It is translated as CASRSTGGRKQFF.

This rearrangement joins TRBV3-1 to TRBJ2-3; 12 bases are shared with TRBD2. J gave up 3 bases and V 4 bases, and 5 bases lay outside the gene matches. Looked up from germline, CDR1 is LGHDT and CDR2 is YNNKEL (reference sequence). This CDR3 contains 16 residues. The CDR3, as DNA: TGTGCCAGCAGCCCAGGGGGGACTAGCGGGACAGATACGCAGTATTTT. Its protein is CASSPGGTSGTDTQYF.

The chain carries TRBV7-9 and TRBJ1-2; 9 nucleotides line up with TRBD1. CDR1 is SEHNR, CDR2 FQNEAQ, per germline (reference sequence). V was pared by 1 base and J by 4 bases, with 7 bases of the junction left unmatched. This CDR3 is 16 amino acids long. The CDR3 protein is CASSLGLGTGIYGYTF. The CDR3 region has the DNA TGTGCCAGCAGCTTAGGCCTCGGGACAGGGATCTATGGCTACACCTTC.